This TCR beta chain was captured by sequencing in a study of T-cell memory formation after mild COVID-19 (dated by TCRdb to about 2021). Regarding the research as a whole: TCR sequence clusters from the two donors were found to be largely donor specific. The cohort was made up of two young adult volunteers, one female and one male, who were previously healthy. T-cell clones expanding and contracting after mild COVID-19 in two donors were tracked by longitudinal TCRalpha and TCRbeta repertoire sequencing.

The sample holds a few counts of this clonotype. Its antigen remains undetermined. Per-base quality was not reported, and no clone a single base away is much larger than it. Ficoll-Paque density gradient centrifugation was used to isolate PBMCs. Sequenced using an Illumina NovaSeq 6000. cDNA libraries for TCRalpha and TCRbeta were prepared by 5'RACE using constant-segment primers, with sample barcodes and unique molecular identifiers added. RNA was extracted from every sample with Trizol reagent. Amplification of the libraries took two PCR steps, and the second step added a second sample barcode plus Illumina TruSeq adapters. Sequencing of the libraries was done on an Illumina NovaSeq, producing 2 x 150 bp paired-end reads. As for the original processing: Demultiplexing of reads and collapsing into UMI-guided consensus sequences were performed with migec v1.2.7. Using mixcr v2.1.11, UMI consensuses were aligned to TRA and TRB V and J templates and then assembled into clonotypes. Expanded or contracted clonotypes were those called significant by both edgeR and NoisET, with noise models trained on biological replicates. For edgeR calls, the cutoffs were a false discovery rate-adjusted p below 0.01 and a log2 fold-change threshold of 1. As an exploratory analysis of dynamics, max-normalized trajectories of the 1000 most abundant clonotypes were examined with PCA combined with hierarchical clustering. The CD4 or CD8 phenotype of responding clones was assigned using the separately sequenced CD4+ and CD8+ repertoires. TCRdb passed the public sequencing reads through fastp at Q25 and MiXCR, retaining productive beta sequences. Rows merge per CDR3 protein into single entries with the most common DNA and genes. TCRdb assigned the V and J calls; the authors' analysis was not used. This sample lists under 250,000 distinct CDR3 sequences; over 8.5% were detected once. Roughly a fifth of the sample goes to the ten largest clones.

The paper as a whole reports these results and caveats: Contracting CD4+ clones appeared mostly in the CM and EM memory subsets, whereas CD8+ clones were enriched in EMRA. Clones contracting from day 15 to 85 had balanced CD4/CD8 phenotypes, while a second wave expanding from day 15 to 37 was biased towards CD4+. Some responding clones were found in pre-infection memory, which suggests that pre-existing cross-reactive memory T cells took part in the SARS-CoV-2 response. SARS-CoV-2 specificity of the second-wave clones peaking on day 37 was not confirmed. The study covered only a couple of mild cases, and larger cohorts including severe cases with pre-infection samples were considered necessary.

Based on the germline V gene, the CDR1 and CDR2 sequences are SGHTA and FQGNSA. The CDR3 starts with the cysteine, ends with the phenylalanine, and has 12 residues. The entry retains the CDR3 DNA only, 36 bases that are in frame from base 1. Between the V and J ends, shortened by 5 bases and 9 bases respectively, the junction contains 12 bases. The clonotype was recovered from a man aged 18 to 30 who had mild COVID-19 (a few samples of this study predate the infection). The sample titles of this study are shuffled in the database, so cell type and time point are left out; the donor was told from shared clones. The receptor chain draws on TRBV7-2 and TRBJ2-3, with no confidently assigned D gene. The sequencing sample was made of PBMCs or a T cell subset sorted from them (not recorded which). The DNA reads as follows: TGTGCCAGCAGCCCTGGGCCAGGAACGCAGTATTTT. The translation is CASSPGPGTQYF.